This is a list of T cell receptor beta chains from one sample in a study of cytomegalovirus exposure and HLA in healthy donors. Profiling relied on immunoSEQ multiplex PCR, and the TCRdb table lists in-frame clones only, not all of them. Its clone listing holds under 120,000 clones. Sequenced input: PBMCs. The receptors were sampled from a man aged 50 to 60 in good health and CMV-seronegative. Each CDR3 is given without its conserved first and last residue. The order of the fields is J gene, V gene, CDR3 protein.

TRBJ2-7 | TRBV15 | ATSGGTSGTYEQY
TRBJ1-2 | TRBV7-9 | ASSLPPATTGLRNGYT
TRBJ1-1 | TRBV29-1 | SVEDPGTEAF
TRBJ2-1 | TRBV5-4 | ASSLELDYNEQF
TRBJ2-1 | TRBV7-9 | ASSPTRSSFYNEQF
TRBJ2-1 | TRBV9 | ASSVGTQGSNEQF
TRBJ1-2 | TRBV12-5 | ASALQGADYGYT
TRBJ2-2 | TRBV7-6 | ASSLGTRANTGELF
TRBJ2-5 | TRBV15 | ATSFERGALQETQY
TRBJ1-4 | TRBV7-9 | ASSPLLQGGSNEKLF
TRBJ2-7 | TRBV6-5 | ASSYSSASSYEQY
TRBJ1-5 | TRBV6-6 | ASSYPGTGHQPQH
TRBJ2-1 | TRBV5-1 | ASSLTPATSSYNEQF
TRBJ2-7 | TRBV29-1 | SVGGGSNPYEQY
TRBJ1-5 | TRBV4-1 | ASSPYWTGPNQPQH
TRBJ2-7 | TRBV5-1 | ASSETTSVPHEQY
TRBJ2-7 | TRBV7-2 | ASSLGFDRVAFYEQY
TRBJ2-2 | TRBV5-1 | ASSLTGGFGELF
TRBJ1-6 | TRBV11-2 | ASSLASWSSPLH
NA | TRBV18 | ASSPPGLAGFSYEQY
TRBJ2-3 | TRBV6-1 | ASIGLAGYTDTQY
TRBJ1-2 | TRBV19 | ASSGDLTTFVGYT
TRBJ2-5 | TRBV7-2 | ASSLPGTSGSPGTQY
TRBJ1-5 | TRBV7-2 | ASSPQTGGNQPQH
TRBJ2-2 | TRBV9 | ASSLRLAGAGGELF
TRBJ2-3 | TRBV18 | ASSPRLAGDADTQY